This TCR beta chain is from a study of blood T cell repertoires in COVID-19. Study-wide context: Researchers got acute and convalescent COVID-19 samples from the United States, Italy and Spain. From T cells, B-cell-depleted T cells, or PBMCs came the material, which was cDNA or gDNA.

In the authors' methods: Amplification with reference gene primers provided the estimates of nucleated cell counts. Some clones are missing from TCRdb's copy, which holds only in-frame ones; the method was immunoSEQ multiplex PCR. Clone size and the V and J calls come from that table; the DNA yielded D and trimming. The sample carries 130,000 to 150,000 clones, roughly 87% recorded once. This clone showed up just once. This receptor was taken from a woman aged 50 to 65 with acute or convalescent COVID-19. The sequenced sample consisted of peripheral blood.

Here the CDR3 DNA reads TGTGCCAGCAGCTTAGCGCCGGGAGGGGACACCGGGGAGCTGTTTTTT. Protein product: CASSLAPGGDTGELFF. The rearrangement joins TRBV7-6 to TRBJ2-2, with TRBD2 matching 8 bases. The germline V gene has CDR1 SGHVS and CDR2 FNYEAQ. The V and J ends lost 0 bases and 3 bases, in that order; junction bases with no gene match: 3. The CDR3 is 16 residues long.